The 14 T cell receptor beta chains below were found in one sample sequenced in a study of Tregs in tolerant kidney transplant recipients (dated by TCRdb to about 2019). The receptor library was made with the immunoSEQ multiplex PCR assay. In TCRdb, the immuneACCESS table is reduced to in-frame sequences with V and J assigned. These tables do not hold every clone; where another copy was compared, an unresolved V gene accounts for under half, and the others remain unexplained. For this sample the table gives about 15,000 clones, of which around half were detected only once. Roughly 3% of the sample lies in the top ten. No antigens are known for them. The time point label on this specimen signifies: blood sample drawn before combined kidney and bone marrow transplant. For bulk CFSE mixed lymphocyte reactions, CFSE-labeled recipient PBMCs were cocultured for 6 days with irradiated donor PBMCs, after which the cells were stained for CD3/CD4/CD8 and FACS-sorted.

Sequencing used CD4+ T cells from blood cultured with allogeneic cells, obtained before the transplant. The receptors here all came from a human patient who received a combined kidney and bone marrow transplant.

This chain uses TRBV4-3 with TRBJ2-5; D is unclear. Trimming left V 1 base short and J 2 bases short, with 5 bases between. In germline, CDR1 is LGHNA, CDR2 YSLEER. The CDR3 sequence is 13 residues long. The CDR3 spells CASSQALQETQYF. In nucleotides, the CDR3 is TGCGCCAGCAGCCAAGCCCTTCAAGAGACCCAGTACTTC.

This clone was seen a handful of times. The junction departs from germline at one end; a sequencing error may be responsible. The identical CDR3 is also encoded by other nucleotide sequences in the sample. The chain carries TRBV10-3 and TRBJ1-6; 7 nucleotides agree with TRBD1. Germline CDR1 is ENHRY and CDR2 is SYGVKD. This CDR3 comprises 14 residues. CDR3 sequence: CAISRTGDNSPLHF. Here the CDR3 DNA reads TGTGCCATCAGTCGAACAGGGGACAATTCCCCCCTCCACTTT.

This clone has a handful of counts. CDR3 nucleotides: TGTGCCAGCAGCAGAGGGACTAGCGGCTACAATGAGCAGTTCTTC. Translated: CASSRGTSGYNEQFF. The rearrangement uses TRBV27 and TRBJ2-1, with 11 nucleotides matching TRBD2. Germline values: CDR1 MNHEY, CDR2 SMNVEV (reference sequence). The CDR3 is 15 amino acids. J was trimmed by 3 bases and V by 6 bases; bases with no gene match: 4.

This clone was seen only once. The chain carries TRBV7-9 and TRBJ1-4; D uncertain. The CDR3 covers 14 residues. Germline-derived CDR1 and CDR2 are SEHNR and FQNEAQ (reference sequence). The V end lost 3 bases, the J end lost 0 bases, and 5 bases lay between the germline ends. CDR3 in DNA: TGTGCCAGCAGCTTCACGGCAACTAATGAAAAACTGTTTTTT. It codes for CASSFTATNEKLFF.

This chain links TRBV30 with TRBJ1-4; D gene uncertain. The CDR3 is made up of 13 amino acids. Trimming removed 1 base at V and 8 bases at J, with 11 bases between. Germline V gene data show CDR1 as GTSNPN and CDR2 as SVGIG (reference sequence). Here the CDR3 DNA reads TGTGCCTGGAGTGAACGTCTAGGCGAAAAACTGTTTTTT. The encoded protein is CAWSERLGEKLFF. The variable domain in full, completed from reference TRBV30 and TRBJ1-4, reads SQTIHQWPATLVQPVGSPLSLECTVEGTSNPNLYWYRQAAGRGLQLLFYSVGIGQISSEVPQNLSASRPQDRQFILSSKKLLLSDSGFYLCAWSERLGEKLFFGSGTQLSVL.

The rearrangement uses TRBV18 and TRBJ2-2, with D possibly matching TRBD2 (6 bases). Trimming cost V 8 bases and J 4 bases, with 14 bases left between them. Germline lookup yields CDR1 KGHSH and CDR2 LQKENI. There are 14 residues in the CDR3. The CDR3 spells CASPRDRVTGELFF. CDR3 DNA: TGTGCCAGCCCGCGGGACCGCGTCACCGGGGAGCTGTTTTTT.

CDR3 amino acids: CASRNRIHQPQHF. CDR3 bases: TGTGCCAGCAGAAACAGGATTCATCAGCCCCAGCATTTT. V usage is TRBV6-5 and J usage is TRBJ1-5; TRBD1 might be the D (5 bases). The CDR3 is 13 amino acids. The germline gives CDR1 MNHEY, CDR2 SVGAGI. Trimming cost V 6 bases and J 5 bases, with 11 bases left between them.

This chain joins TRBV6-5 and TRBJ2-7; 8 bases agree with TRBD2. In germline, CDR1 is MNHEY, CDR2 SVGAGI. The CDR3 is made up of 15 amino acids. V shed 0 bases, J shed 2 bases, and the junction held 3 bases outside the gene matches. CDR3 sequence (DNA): TGTGCCAGCAGTTACTCTTGGACTAGCACCTACGAGCAGTACTTC. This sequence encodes CASSYSWTSTYEQYF.

The CDR3 loop reads CASSLGGEGYNEQFF. The CDR3 region has the DNA TGTGCCAGCAGCTTAGGGGGGGAGGGTTACAATGAGCAGTTCTTC. The chain is built from TRBV11-3 and TRBJ2-1; 7 bases match TRBD2. Germline lookup yields CDR1 SGHNT and CDR2 YENEEA. The ends lost 1 base at V and 4 bases at J; junction bases unmatched: 4. The CDR3 is 15 amino acids.

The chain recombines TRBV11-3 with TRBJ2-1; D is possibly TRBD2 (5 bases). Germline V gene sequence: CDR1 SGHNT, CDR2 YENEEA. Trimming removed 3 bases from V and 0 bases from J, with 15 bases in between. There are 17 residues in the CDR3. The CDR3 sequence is CASSFGIGTSSYNEQFF. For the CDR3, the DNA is TGTGCCAGCAGCTTCGGGATTGGTACCTCCTCCTACAATGAGCAGTTCTTC. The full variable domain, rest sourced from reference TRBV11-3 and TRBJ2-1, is EAGVVQSPRYKIIEKKQPVAFWCNPISGHNTLYWYLQNLGQGPELLIRYENEEAVDDSQLPKDRFSAERLKGVDSTLKIQPAELGDSAVYLCASSFGIGTSSYNEQFFGPGTRLTVL.

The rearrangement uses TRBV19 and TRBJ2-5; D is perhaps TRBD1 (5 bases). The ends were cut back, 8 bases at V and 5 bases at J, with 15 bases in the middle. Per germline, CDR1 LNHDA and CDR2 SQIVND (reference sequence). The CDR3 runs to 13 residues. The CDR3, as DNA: TGTGCCAGTTCCCCCAGGGAAGGGGAGACCCAGTACTTC. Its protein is CASSPREGETQYF.

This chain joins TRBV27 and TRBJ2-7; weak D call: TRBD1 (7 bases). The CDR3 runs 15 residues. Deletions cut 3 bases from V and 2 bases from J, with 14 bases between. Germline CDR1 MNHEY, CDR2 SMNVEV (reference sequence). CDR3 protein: CASSLGQGGPYEQYF. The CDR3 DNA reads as TGTGCCAGCAGTTTGGGGCAGGGGGGCCCCTACGAGCAGTACTTC.

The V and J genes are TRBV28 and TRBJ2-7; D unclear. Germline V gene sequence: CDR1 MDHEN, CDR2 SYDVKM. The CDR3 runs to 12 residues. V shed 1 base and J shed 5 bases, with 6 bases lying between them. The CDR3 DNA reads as TGTGCCAGCAGTTTATTCCCCAACGAGCAGTACTTC. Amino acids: CASSLFPNEQYF.

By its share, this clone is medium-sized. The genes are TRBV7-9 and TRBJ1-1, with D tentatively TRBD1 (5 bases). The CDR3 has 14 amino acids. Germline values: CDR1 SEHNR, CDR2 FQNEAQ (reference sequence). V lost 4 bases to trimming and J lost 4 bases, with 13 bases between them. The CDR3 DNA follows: TGTGCCAGCAGCTGGCTGACAGAAAGCACTGAAGCTTTCTTT. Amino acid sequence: CASSWLTESTEAFF. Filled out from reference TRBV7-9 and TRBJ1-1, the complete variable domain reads DTGVSQNPRHKITKRGQNVTFRCDPISEHNRLYWYRQTLGQGPEFLTYFQNEAQLEKSRLLSDRFSAERPKGSFSTLEIQRTEQGDSAMYLCASSWLTESTEAFFGQGTRLTVV.